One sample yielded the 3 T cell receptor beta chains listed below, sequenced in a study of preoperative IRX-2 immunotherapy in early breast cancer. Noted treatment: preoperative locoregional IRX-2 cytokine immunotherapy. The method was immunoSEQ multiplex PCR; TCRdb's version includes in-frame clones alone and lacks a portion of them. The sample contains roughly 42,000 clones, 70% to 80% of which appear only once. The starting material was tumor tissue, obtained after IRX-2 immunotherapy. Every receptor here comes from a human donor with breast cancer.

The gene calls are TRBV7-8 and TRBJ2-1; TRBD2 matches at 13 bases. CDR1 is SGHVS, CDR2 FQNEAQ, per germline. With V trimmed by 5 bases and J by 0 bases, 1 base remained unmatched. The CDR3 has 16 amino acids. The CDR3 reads CASSRTSGGSYNEQFF. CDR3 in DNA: TGTGCCAGCAGCCGGACTAGCGGGGGCTCCTACAATGAGCAGTTCTTC.

CDR3 protein: CASSPAGADQPQHF. As DNA, the CDR3 is TGTGCCAGCAGCCCGGCGGGGGCAGATCAGCCCCAGCATTTT. This chain connects TRBV11-1 to TRBJ1-5; perhaps TRBD1 as D (6 bases). V shed 5 bases and J shed 5 bases, with 13 bases lying between them. Germline assignment: CDR1 SGHAT and CDR2 FQDESV (reference sequence). This CDR3 region has 14 residues.

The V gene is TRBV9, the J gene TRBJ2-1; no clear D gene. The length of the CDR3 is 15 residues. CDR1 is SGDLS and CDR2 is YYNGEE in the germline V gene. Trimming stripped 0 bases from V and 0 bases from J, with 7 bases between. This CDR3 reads CASSVEPASYNEQFF. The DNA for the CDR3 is TGTGCCAGCAGCGTAGAGCCGGCCTCCTACAATGAGCAGTTCTTC.